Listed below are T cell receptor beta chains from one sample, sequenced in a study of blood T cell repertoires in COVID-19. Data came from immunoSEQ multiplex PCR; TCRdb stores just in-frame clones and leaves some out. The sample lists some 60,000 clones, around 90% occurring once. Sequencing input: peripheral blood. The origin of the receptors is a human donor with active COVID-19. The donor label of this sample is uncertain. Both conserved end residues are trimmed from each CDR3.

CDR3aa: ASSVSGANYGYT; v_gene: TRBV27; len: 12; j_gene: TRBJ1-2
CDR3aa: ASSWRGQETQY; v_gene: TRBV6-6; len: 11; j_gene: TRBJ2-5
CDR3aa: AIAREVDSPLH; v_gene: TRBV10-3; len: 11; j_gene: TRBJ1-6
CDR3aa: ASSPGRGQGMREQY; v_gene: TRBV11-3; len: 14; j_gene: TRBJ2-7
CDR3aa: ATRVELQGTDTQY; v_gene: TRBV15; len: 13; j_gene: TRBJ2-3
CDR3aa: ASSQGLDTYNEQF; v_gene: TRBV4-3; len: 13; j_gene: TRBJ2-1
CDR3aa: ASSSTGRWGETQY; v_gene: TRBV5-1; len: 13; j_gene: TRBJ2-5
CDR3aa: ATSRDKSLIQETQY; v_gene: TRBV15; len: 14; j_gene: TRBJ2-5
CDR3aa: ASSLTQGTQY; v_gene: TRBV12-3/TRBV12-4; len: 10; j_gene: TRBJ2-3
CDR3aa: ARGVDGRYGYT; v_gene: TRBV2; len: 11; j_gene: TRBJ1-2
CDR3aa: ASSPQIDRFAEAF; v_gene: TRBV5-4; len: 13; j_gene: TRBJ1-1
CDR3aa: ASSVGGTATDTQY; v_gene: TRBV9; len: 13; j_gene: TRBJ2-3
CDR3aa: ASSESRQGRTQY; v_gene: TRBV10-1; len: 12; j_gene: TRBJ2-5
CDR3aa: ASSSVRGPPGANVLT; v_gene: TRBV11-2; len: 15; j_gene: TRBJ2-6
CDR3aa: ASSFPQGRPTDTQY; v_gene: TRBV5-8; len: 14; j_gene: TRBJ2-3
CDR3aa: ASSPGGETQY; v_gene: TRBV5-4; len: 10; j_gene: TRBJ2-5
CDR3aa: ASRDRDRGTYEQY; v_gene: TRBV6-5; len: 13; j_gene: TRBJ2-7